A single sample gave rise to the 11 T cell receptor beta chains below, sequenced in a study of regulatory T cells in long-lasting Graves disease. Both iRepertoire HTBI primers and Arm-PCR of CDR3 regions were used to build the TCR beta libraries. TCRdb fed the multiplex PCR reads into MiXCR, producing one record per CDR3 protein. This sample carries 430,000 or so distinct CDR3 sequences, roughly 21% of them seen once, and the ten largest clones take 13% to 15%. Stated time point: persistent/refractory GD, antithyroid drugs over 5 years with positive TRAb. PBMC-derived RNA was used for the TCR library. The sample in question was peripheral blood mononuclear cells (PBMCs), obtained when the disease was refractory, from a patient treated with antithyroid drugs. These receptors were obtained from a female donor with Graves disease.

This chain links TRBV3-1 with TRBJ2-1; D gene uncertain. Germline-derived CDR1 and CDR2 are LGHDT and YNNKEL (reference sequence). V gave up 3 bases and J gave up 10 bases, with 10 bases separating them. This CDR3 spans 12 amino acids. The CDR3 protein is CASSQEGFEQFF. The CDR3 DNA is TGTGCCAGCAGCCAGGAAGGGTTCGAGCAGTTCTTC.

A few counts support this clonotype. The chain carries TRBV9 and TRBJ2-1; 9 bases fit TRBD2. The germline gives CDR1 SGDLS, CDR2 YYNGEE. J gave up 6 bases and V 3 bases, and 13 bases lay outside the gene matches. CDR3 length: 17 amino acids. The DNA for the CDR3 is TGTGCCAGCAGCGGTTCGATAGTAGCGGGAGTAGGCAATGAGCAGTTCTTC. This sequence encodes CASSGSIVAGVGNEQFF.

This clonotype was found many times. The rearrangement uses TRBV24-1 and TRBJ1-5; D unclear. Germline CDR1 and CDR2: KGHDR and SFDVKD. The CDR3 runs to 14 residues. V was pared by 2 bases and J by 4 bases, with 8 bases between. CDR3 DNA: TGTGCCACCAGTGATTCCGTGGGGAATCAGCCCCAGCATTTT. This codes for CATSDSVGNQPQHF.

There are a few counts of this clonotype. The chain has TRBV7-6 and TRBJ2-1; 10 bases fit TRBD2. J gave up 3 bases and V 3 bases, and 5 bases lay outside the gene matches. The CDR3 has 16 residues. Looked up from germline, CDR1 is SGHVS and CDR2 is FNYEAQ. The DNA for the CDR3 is TGTGCCAGCAGCTTCAGCGGGAGGGGAGGCTACAATGAGCAGTTCTTC. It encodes CASSFSGRGGYNEQFF.

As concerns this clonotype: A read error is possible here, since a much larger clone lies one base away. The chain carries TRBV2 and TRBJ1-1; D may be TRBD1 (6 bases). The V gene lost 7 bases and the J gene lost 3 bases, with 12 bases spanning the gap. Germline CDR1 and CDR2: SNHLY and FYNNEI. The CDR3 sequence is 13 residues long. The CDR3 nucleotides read TGTGCCAGCACTTCAGAGGGGGACACTGAAGCTTTCTTT. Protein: CASTSEGDTEAFF.

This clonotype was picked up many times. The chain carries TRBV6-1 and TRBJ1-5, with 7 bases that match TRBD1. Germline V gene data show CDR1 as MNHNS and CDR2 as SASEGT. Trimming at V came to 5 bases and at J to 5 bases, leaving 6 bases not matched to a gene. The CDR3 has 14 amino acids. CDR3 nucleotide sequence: TGTGCCAGCAGTCAAGGGGGCATGGATCAGCCCCAGCATTTT. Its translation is CASSQGGMDQPQHF.

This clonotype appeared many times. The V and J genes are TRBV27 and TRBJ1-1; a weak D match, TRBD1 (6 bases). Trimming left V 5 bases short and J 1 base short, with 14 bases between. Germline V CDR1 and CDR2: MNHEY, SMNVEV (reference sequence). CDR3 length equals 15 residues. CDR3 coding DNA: TGTGCCAGCAGTCCGCAGGGGCTGAGGAACACTGAAGCTTTCTTT. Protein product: CASSPQGLRNTEAFF.

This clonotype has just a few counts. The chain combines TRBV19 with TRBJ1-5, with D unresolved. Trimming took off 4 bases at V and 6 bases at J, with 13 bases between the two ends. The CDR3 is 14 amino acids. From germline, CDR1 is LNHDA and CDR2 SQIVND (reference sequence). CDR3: CASSKATSGQPQHF. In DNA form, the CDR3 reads TGTGCCAGTAGTAAAGCAACCAGCGGTCAGCCCCAGCATTTT. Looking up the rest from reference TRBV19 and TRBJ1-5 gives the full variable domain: DGGITQSPKYLFRKEGQNVTLSCEQNLNHDAMYWYRQDPGQGLRLIYYSQIVNDFQKGDIAEGYSVSREKKESFPLTVTSAQKNPTAFYLCASSKATSGQPQHFGDGTRLSIL.

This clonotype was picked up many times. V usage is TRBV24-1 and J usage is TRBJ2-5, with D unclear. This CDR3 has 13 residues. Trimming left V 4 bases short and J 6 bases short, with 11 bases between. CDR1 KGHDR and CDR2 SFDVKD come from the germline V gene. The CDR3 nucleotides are TGTGCCACCAGTGACCCACTATTGAAGACCCAGTACTTC. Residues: CATSDPLLKTQYF.

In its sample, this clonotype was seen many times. In DNA, the CDR3 is TGTGCCAGCAGTGAAGCGTGGGGGACGGGAGACTCTGGGGCCAACGTCCTGACTTTC. Translation gives CASSEAWGTGDSGANVLTF. The chain is built from TRBV2 and TRBJ2-6, with TRBD2 as a possible D gene (6 bases). The V end lost 0 bases, the J end lost 0 bases, and 15 bases lay between the germline ends. Per the germline V gene, CDR1 is SNHLY and CDR2 is FYNNEI. The CDR3 totals 19 residues.

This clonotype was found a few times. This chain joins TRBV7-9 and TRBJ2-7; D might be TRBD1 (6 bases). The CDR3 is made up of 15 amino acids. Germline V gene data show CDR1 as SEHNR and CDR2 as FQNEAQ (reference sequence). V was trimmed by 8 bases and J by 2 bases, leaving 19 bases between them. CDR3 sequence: CASGSYRDTTYEQYF. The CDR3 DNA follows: TGTGCCAGCGGCTCCTACCGGGACACCACCTACGAGCAGTACTTC.